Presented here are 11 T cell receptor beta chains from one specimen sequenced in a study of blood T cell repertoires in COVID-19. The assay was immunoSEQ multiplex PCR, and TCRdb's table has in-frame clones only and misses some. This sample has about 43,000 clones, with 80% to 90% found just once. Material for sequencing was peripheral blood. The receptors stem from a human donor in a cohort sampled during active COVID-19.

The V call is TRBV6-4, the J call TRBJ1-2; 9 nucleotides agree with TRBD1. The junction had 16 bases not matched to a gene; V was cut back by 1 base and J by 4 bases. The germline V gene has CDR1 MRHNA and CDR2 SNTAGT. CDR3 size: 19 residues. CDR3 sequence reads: CASSDLQGALKVSSYGYTF. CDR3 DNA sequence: TGTGCCAGCAGTGACTTACAGGGGGCGCTTAAGGTATCGTCCTATGGCTACACCTTC.

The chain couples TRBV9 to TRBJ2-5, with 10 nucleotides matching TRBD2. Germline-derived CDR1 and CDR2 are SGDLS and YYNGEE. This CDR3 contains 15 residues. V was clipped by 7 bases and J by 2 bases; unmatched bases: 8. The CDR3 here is CASGLAGDPQETQYF. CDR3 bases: TGTGCCAGCGGCCTAGCGGGGGACCCACAAGAGACCCAGTACTTC.

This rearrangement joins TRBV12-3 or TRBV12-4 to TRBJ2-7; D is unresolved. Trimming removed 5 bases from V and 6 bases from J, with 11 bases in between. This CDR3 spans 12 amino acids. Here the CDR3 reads CASSVRVGEQYF. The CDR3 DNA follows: TGTGCCAGCAGTGTACGGGTCGGCGAGCAGTACTTC.

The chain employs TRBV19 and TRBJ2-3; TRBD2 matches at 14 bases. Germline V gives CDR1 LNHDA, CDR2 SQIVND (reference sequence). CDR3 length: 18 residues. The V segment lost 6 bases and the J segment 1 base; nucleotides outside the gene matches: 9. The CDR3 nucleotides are TGTGCCAGTAGCAGACTAGCGGGGGGGCGAGGGGGCACAGATACGCAGTATTTT. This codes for CASSRLAGGRGGTDTQYF.

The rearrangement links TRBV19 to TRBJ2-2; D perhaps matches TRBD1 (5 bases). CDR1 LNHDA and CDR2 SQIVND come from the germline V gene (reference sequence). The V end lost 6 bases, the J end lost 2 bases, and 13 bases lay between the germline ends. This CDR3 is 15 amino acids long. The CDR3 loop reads CASRLQAGNTGELFF. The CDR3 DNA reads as TGTGCCAGTAGGCTACAGGCAGGTAACACCGGGGAGCTGTTTTTT.

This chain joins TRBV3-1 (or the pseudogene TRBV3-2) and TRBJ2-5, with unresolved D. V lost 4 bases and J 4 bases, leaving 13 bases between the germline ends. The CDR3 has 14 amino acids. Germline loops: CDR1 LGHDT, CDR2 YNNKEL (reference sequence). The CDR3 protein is CASSPSGNSETQYF. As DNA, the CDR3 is TGTGCCAGCAGCCCCTCGGGTAATTCAGAGACCCAGTACTTC.

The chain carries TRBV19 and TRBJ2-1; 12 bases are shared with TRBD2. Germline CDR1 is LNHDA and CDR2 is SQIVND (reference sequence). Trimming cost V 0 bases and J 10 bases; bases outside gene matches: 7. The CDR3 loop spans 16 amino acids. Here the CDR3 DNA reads TGTGCCAGTAGTATAGATCACCTAGCGGGGGGGAGGGAGCAGTTCTTC. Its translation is CASSIDHLAGGREQFF.

The CDR3 region has the DNA TGTGCCAGCAGTTATAGTCGGAGCTCCTATAATTCACCCCTCCACTTT. It yields the protein CASSYSRSSYNSPLHF. The chain has TRBV6-5 and TRBJ1-6; D is uncertain. In germline, CDR1 is MNHEY, CDR2 SVGAGI. The CDR3 loop spans 16 amino acids. V was pared by 3 bases and J by 0 bases, with 9 bases between.

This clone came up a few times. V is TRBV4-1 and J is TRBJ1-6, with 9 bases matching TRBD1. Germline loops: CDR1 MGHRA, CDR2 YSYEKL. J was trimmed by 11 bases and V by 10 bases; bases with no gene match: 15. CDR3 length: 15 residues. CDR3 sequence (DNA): TGCGCCACAACTGTGCCGGGACAGGGATCTACACCCCTCCACTTT. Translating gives CATTVPGQGSTPLHF.

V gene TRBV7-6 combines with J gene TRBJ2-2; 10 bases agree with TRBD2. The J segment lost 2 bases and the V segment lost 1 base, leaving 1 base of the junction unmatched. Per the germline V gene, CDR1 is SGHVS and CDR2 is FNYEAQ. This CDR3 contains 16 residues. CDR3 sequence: CASSLVAGGNTGELFF. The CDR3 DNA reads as TGTGCCAGCAGCTTAGTAGCGGGGGGAAACACCGGGGAGCTGTTTTTT.

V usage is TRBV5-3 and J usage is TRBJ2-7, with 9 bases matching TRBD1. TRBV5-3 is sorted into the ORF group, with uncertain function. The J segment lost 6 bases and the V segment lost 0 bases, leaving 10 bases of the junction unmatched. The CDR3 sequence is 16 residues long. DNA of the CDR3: TGTGCCAGAAGCTTGGGGTGGGACAGGGATAAGGGCGAGCAGTACTTC. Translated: CARSLGWDRDKGEQYF.